This T cell receptor beta chain was retrieved from a study of cytomegalovirus exposure and HLA in healthy donors. The study, taken as a whole, reports: Researchers catalogued 160 or so TCR beta chains as cytomegalovirus-associated. A later analysis found TCR association rates differed by HLA locus, highest for DRB1 and lowest for HLA-C. A few V segments could not be told apart, such as TRBV6-2 and TRBV6-3, and were left out. As a later analysis showed, several of the most significant clusters appeared to be linked to common viral pathogens.

From germline, CDR1 is MNHEY and CDR2 SVGAGI. The CDR3 has 15 amino acids. V was pared by 5 bases and J by 6 bases, with 9 bases of the junction left unmatched. With regard to this clone: Its antigen is currently unknown.

The PCR used 60 Vbeta and 13 Jbeta primers. Using immunoSEQ multiplex PCR, the repertoire was profiled, and TCRdb retains in-frame clones only, with some absent. The data show about 140,000 clones, 82% seen once. The clonotype comes from a male donor in good health and CMV-seronegative. The chain recombines TRBV6-5 with TRBJ2-5; 10 bases align to TRBD1. Sequenced material: PBMCs. In nucleotides, the CDR3 is TGTGCCAGCAGTACCATTGGGACAGGGGTAAAGACCCAGTACTTC. Its protein product is CASSTIGTGVKTQYF.